This TCR beta chain was recorded in a study of glioma-infiltrating T cells after dendritic cell vaccination. The protocol was immunoSEQ multiplex PCR, while the TCRdb copy is restricted to in-frame clones and leaves out a portion. The sample has about 73,000 clones, almost 85% seen once. Germline CDR1 reads SGHTA; CDR2 reads FQGNSA. This CDR3 has 18 amino acids. Losses at the gene ends were 5 bases for V and 4 bases for J; bases not matched to a gene: 15. The clonotype originates from a human donor with glioblastoma. The chain combines TRBV7-2 with TRBJ2-5; 11 nucleotides agree with TRBD2. Sample: blood, taken before dendritic cell vaccination. The DNA for the CDR3 is TGTGCCAGCAGCCTAAGCGAACCTACTAGCGGGAGAGGAGAGACCCAGTACTTC. Translating it yields CASSLSEPTSGRGETQYF.